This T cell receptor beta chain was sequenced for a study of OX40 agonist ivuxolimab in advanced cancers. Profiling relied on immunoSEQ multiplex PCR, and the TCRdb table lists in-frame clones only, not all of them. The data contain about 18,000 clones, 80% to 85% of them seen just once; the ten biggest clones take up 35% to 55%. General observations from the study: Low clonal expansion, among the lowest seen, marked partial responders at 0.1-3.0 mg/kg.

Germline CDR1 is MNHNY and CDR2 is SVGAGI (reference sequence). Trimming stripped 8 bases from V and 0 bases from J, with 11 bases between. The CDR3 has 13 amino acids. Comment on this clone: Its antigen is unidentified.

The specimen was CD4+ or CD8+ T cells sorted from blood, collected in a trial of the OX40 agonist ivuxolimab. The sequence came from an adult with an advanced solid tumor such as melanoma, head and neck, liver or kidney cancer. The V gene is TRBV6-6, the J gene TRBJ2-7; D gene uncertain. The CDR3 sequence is CASGLLSSYEQYF. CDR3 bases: TGTGCCAGCGGGCTGCTTAGCTCCTACGAGCAGTACTTC.